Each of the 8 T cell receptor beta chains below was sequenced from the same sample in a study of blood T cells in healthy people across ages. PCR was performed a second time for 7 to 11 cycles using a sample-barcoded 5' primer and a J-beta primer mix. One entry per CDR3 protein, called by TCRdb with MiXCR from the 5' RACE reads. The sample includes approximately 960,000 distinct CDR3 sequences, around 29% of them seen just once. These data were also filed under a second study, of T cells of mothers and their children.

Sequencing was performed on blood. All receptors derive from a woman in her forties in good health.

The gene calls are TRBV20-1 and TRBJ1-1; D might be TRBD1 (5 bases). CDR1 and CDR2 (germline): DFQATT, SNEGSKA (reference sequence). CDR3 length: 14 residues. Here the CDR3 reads CNPLRGGGDTEAFF. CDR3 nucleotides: TGCAACCCTCTCCGGGGGGGTGGTGACACTGAAGCTTTCTTT.

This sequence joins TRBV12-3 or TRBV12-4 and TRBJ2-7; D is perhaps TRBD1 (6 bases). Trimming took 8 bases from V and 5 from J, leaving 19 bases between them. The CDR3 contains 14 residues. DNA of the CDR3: TGTGCCAGCCACAGGGCAGGTCTTCCCAACGAGCAGTACTTC. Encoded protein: CASHRAGLPNEQYF.

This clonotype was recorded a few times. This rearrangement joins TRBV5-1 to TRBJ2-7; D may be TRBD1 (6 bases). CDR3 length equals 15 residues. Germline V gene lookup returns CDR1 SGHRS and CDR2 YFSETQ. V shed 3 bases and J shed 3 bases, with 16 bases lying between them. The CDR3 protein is CASSSEAGVNYEQYF. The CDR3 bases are TGCGCCAGCAGCTCCGAGGCAGGGGTAAACTACGAGCAGTACTTC.

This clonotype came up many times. Written as DNA, the CDR3 is TGTGCCAGCAGCGCCATGCGTACTTATAATTCACCCCTCCACTTT. This codes for CASSAMRTYNSPLHF. The chain uses TRBV7-2 and TRBJ1-6; D is unresolved. This CDR3 has 15 amino acids. Germline lookup yields CDR1 SGHTA and CDR2 FQGNSA. Trimming shortened V by 5 bases and J by 4 bases, and 12 bases separated the two germline ends.

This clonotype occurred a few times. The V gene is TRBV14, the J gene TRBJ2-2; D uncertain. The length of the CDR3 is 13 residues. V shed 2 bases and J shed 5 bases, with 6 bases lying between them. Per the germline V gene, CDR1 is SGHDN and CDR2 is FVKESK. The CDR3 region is CASSQFSTGELFF. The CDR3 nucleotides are TGTGCCAGCAGCCAATTTAGTACCGGGGAGCTGTTTTTT.

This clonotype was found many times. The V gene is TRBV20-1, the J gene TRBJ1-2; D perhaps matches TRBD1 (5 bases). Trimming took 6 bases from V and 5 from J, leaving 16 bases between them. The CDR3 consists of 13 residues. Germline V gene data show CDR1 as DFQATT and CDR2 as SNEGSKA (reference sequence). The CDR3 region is CSATGPGSYGYTF. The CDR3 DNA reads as TGCAGTGCCACGGGACCGGGCTCATATGGCTACACCTTC.

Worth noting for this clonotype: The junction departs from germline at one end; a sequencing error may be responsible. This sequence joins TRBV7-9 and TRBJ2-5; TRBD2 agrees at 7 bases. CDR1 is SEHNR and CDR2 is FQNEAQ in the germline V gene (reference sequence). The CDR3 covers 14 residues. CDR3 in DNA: TGTGCCGGCAGCTTACGAGCGGGGCTAGAGACCCAGTACTTC. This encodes CAGSLRAGLETQYF.

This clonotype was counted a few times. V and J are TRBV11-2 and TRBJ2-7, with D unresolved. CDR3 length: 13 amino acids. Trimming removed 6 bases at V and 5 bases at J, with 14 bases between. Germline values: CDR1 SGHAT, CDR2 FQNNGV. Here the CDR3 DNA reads TGTGCCAGCAGGGGCGGATCCCTAAACGAGCAGTACTTC. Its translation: CASRGGSLNEQYF.